This TCR beta chain comes out of a study of CD8+CD57+ T cells in acquired aplastic anemia. At the level of the study: The study obtained an average of about 3.2 ug of DNA from sorted CD4+ and CD8+ cells. Healthy donors yielded some 11 million CD4+ cell reads on average.

TCR beta VDJ and CDR3 profiles were obtained from a genomic DNA template. Via MiXCR, TCRdb re-called the reads, giving one row per CDR3 protein. The table records 200,000 to 250,000 distinct CDR3 sequences, approximately 57% of them present only once. Findings and limits, study-wide: About 27 shared CD8+ CDR3s appeared highly expressed within patients' immunodominant clones.

This clonotype appeared many times. Its target is not known. The CDR3 runs to 14 residues. The germline V gene has CDR1 MNHEY and CDR2 SVGAGI. The V gene lost 0 bases and the J gene lost 5 bases, with 10 bases spanning the gap. V gene TRBV6-5 combines with J gene TRBJ2-5; D not certain. This TCR was sampled from a human donor in good health. Sequenced sample: sorted CD4+, CD8+, or CD8+CD57+ T cells (not recorded which) from PBMCs. The CDR3 DNA reads as TGTGCCAGCAGTTACTCAAGTTATTGGGAGACCCAGTACTTC. This encodes CASSYSSYWETQYF.